A selection of T cell receptor beta chains follows, all from one sample in a study of vaccination effects on CD4 cells after COVID-19. Their antigens remain unidentified. Assay used: immunoSEQ multiplex PCR; TCRdb lists only in-frame clones, some missing. The sample holds some 60,000 clones, roughly four fifths seen once. The sample here was CD4+ T cells from PBMCs cultured with HCoV-NL63 spike peptides, taken before COVID-19 vaccination. The receptor source for this set is a human donor who received a COVID-19 vaccine. CDR3s include the opening cysteine and the closing phenylalanine or tryptophan.

CDR3: CASSLTGSGQPQHF
V: TRBV2
J: TRBJ1-5

CDR3: CARSRQGGRETPLHF
V: TRBV5-3
J: TRBJ1-6

CDR3: CASSVTGTSGANVLTF
V: TRBV9
J: TRBJ2-6

CDR3: CASSQGDRGGEKLFF
V: TRBV3-1/TRBV3-2
J: TRBJ1-4

CDR3: CAPEPAGWETQYF
V: TRBV6-5
J: TRBJ2-5

CDR3: CASTTTSIEQFF
V: TRBV2
J: TRBJ2-1

CDR3: CAWMGTGLTNSPLHF
V: TRBV30
J: TRBJ1-6

CDR3: CASSLAYIPNTEAFF
V: TRBV5-8
J: TRBJ1-1

CDR3: CASRGPPSTDTQYF
V: TRBV28
J: TRBJ2-3

CDR3: CASRVQGMDGSPLHF
V: TRBV6-5
J: TRBJ1-6

CDR3: CASSYAVSGNTIYF
V: TRBV6-6
J: TRBJ1-3

CDR3: CASPPLLAGERINTDTQYF
V: TRBV5-1
J: TRBJ2-3

CDR3: CASSLDINQPQHF
V: TRBV5-4
J: TRBJ1-5

CDR3: CASSYGGAGQPQHF
V: TRBV6-2/TRBV6-3
J: TRBJ1-5

CDR3: CASSAYRQGTILNEQFF
V: TRBV9
J: TRBJ2-1

CDR3: CASSADRLGEKLFF
V: TRBV10-2
J: TRBJ1-4

CDR3: CASSAGTGNSPLHF
V: TRBV5-1
J: TRBJ1-6

CDR3: CASSPYGRSRDRELFF
V: TRBV27
J: TRBJ2-2

CDR3: CAISESVRGNEQFF
V: TRBV10-3
J: TRBJ2-1

CDR3: CASRNGQGRTEAFF
V: TRBV6-6
J: TRBJ1-1

CDR3: CASSPGGSADTQYF
V: TRBV4-2
J: TRBJ2-3

CDR3: CASRERGTGYGYTF
V: TRBV2
J: TRBJ1-2

CDR3: CAISESTTNTEAFF
V: TRBV10-3
J: TRBJ1-1

CDR3: CASSPRDRANTGELFF
V: TRBV2
J: TRBJ2-2

CDR3: CASSTDRDGQPQHF
V: TRBV5-8
J: TRBJ1-5

CDR3: CASSPKYSGNSNQPQHF
V: TRBV19
J: TRBJ1-5

CDR3: CASSLRDFNYGYTF
V: TRBV5-1
J: TRBJ1-2

CDR3: CAIKKTGYYGYTF
V: TRBV10-3
J: TRBJ1-2

CDR3: CASSTGTGYTGELFF
V: TRBV18
J: TRBJ2-2

CDR3: CASSRAEDTGELFF
V: TRBV6-5
J: TRBJ2-2

CDR3: CASSPWGRNTEAFF
V: TRBV3-1/TRBV3-2
J: TRBJ1-1

CDR3: CASSPRTGGLNTEAFF
V: TRBV7-2
J: TRBJ1-1

CDR3: CASSRGGGGISIQYF
V: TRBV7-2
J: TRBJ2-4

CDR3: CASSGQGPSPLHF
V: TRBV25-1
J: TRBJ1-6

CDR3: CASSPTEQGKAFF
V: TRBV3-1/TRBV3-2
J: TRBJ1-1

CDR3: CASSPKTSGGFNEQFF
V: TRBV5-6
J: TRBJ2-1

CDR3: CASSETGGRGDTQYF
V: TRBV3-1/TRBV3-2
J: TRBJ2-3

CDR3: CASSVGRKGAGLSDTQYF
V: TRBV9
J: TRBJ2-3

CDR3: CASRRGGQETQYF
V: TRBV6-5
J: TRBJ2-5

CDR3: CASSSSRGVSTDTQYF
V: TRBV28
J: TRBJ2-3

CDR3: CASSLARRGDTEAFF
V: TRBV11-1
J: TRBJ1-1

CDR3: CASSRGLAGGETQYF
V: TRBV19
J: TRBJ2-5

CDR3: CASSTTGSGNTEAFF
V: TRBV9
J: TRBJ1-1

CDR3: CASSYGGGNYGYTF
V: TRBV6-2/TRBV6-3
J: TRBJ1-2

CDR3: CASQIIQGRNSPLHF
V: TRBV10-2
J: TRBJ1-6

CDR3: CASSLRGISGNTIYF
V: TRBV5-6
J: TRBJ1-3

CDR3: CASSEPGQETQYF
V: TRBV10-1
J: TRBJ2-5

CDR3: CASNDRGHQPQHF
V: TRBV19
J: TRBJ1-5

CDR3: CATSGQRGASTDTQYF
V: TRBV24-1
J: TRBJ2-3